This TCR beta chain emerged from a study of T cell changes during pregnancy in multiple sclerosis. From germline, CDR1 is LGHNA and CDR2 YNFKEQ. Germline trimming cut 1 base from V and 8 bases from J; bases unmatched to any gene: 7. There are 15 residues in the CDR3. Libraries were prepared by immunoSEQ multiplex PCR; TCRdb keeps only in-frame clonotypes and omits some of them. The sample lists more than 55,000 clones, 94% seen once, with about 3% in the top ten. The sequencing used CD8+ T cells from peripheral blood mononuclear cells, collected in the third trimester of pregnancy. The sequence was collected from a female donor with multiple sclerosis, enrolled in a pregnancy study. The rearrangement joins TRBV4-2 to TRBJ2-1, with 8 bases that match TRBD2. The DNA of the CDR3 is TGTGCCAGCAGCCAAGGGCGGGAGGCATCGGATGAGCAGTTCTTC. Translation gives CASSQGREASDEQFF.